These 27 T cell receptor beta chains were sequenced from one sample in a study of blood T cell repertoires in COVID-19. Sequencing used immunoSEQ multiplex PCR; TCRdb keeps in-frame clones, though not all of them. This table holds around 130,000 clones, 88% found once. Sequenced input: peripheral blood. These receptor sequences come from a man aged 60 to 69 with active or convalescent COVID-19.

This clone has a handful of counts. J is TRBJ1-3 and V is TRBV2, with D tentatively TRBD1 (6 bases). The V gene lost 10 bases and the J gene lost 0 bases, with 10 bases spanning the gap. The CDR3 runs to 13 residues. The germline CDR1 and CDR2 sequences are SNHLY and FYNNEI. CDR3 region: CANTGISGNTIYF. The CDR3 DNA reads as TGTGCCAACACAGGGATCTCTGGAAACACCATATATTTT.

This clone turned up a few times. This sequence joins TRBV3-1 (or the pseudogene TRBV3-2) and TRBJ1-5; D unresolved. With 4 bases removed from V and 6 bases from J, the gap between germline ends came to 10 bases. The CDR3 contains 13 residues. Germline loops: CDR1 LGHDT, CDR2 YNNKEL (reference sequence). CDR3 protein: CASSLADTQPQHF. The CDR3 DNA is TGTGCCAGCAGCCTCGCGGATACTCAGCCCCAGCATTTT.

The chain joins TRBV11-2 to TRBJ1-2; maybe TRBD1 (5 bases). Germline loops: CDR1 SGHAT, CDR2 FQNNGV. The CDR3 contains 12 residues. With 4 bases removed from V and 5 bases from J, the gap between germline ends came to 8 bases. The CDR3 here is CASSWTKYGYTF. Here the CDR3 DNA reads TGTGCCAGCAGCTGGACAAAATATGGCTACACCTTC.

The rearrangement links TRBV7-8 to TRBJ2-5; TRBD1 matches 10 bases. The CDR3 is 15 amino acids. V shed 1 base and J 5 bases; nucleotides not matched to a gene: 4. Germline CDR1 and CDR2: SGHVS and FQNEAQ. CDR3 loop: CASSLETGGRETQYF. CDR3 nucleotides: TGTGCCAGCAGCTTAGAGACAGGGGGCCGGGAGACCCAGTACTTC.

This chain joins TRBV19 and TRBJ1-2; D uncertain. The CDR3 has 14 residues. Between the trimmed V and J ends, which lost 1 base and 0 bases, there was a span of 6 bases. The germline gives CDR1 LNHDA, CDR2 SQIVND (reference sequence). The CDR3 nucleotides read TGTGCCAGTAGTATAGCCGGGGCTAACTATGGCTACACCTTC. This gives the protein CASSIAGANYGYTF.

The V gene is TRBV19, the J gene TRBJ2-5; D unclear. The CDR3 has 15 residues. Trimming shortened V by 3 bases and J by 2 bases, and 13 bases separated the two germline ends. Looked up from germline, CDR1 is LNHDA and CDR2 is SQIVND (reference sequence). In DNA, the CDR3 is TGTGCCAGTAGTATTTCTCAGAATTTTCAAGAGACCCAGTACTTC. Residues: CASSISQNFQETQYF.

There are a few counts of this clone. J is TRBJ1-4 and V is TRBV7-2, with a tentative D call TRBD1 (5 bases). Germline CDR1 SGHTA, CDR2 FQGNSA. Trimming removed 5 bases at V and 7 bases at J, with 17 bases between. The CDR3 runs to 15 residues. DNA for the CDR3: TGTGCCAGCAGCAACAACGTGGGGACTGTTGAAAAACTGTTTTTT. It is translated as CASSNNVGTVEKLFF.

This clone was recorded a few times. The CDR3: CASSDSTGSYNEQFF. DNA of the CDR3: TGTGCCAGCAGTGATAGTACAGGCTCATACAATGAGCAGTTCTTC. The chain is built from TRBV6-4 and TRBJ2-1, with D possibly matching TRBD1 (5 bases). Germline CDR1 reads MRHNA; CDR2 reads SNTAGT. Trimming pared 3 bases from V and 4 bases from J, leaving 13 bases between. The CDR3 covers 15 residues.

This clone was counted a single time. V usage is TRBV11-2 and J usage is TRBJ2-3, with a possible D match to TRBD1 (5 bases). The V end was cut by 0 bases, the J end by 0 bases, with 7 bases between. The CDR3 is 15 residues long. Germline V CDR1 and CDR2: SGHAT, FQNNGV. The CDR3 is CASSLDQGSTDTQYF. Here the CDR3 DNA reads TGTGCCAGCAGCTTAGATCAGGGTAGCACAGATACGCAGTATTTT.

CDR3 nucleotides: TGTGCCAGCAGCCCCCCGTTGGGGCTTAGTGAGCAGTACTTC. This translates into CASSPPLGLSEQYF. This chain connects TRBV11-2 to TRBJ2-7; a possible D gene is TRBD1 (5 bases). CDR1 SGHAT and CDR2 FQNNGV come from the germline V gene. This CDR3 is 14 amino acids long. V gave up 5 bases and J gave up 7 bases, with 18 bases separating them.

The chain employs TRBV15 and TRBJ2-7, with 8 bases fitting TRBD1. Trimming took 4 bases from V and 3 from J; bases not matched to a gene: 20. CDR3 length equals 19 residues. Germline V gives CDR1 LNHNV, CDR2 YYDKDF (reference sequence). Here the CDR3 reads CATSTTASYQGAGYYEQYF. CDR3 DNA sequence: TGTGCCACCAGCACAACAGCCTCATATCAGGGGGCGGGGTACTACGAGCAGTACTTC.

This clone was counted once. The rearrangement joins TRBV4-3 to TRBJ2-3, with 9 bases that match TRBD2. Germline trimming cut 5 bases from V and 0 bases from J; bases unmatched to any gene: 21. CDR1 is LGHNA and CDR2 is YSLEER in the germline V gene. This CDR3 contains 21 residues. The CDR3 coding sequence is TGCGCCAGCAGCTTCCACCGGACTAGCGCTTTACTTCTCTCTAGCACAGATACGCAGTATTTT. This sequence encodes CASSFHRTSALLLSSTDTQYF.

The chain uses TRBV5-5 and TRBJ2-6; 7 bases line up with TRBD1. Germline V gene sequence: CDR1 SGHKS, CDR2 YYEKEE (reference sequence). V dropped 0 bases and J dropped 0; count of bases not matched to a gene: 6. The CDR3 covers 18 residues. CDR3 in DNA: TGTGCCAGCAGCTTGGTTGGGACAGCCCTCTCTGGGGCCAACGTCCTGACTTTC. The encoded protein is CASSLVGTALSGANVLTF.

Written as DNA, the CDR3 is TGTGCCAGCAGCGACGGACAACCGGATTTGGGTCAGCCCCAGCATTTT. It encodes CASSDGQPDLGQPQHF. This chain connects TRBV28 to TRBJ1-5, with D perhaps matching TRBD1 (5 bases). The CDR3 covers 16 residues. Germline CDR1 and CDR2: MDHEN and SYDVKM. Trimming stripped 6 bases from V and 6 bases from J, with 21 bases between.

This sequence joins TRBV4-1 and TRBJ2-1, with 7 nucleotides matching TRBD2. J lost 2 bases, V lost 0 bases, and 7 bases had no gene match. The CDR3 extends over 17 amino acids. CDR1 is MGHRA and CDR2 is YSYEKL in the germline V gene. CDR3 nucleotide sequence: TGCGCCAGCAGCCAAGATCACGAGACTAGCCCCTACAATGAGCAGTTCTTC. Amino acids: CASSQDHETSPYNEQFF.

The V call is TRBV7-9, the J call TRBJ2-2; 10 nucleotides align to TRBD1. V was clipped by 7 bases and J by 3 bases; unmatched bases: 5. Germline lookup yields CDR1 SEHNR and CDR2 FQNEAQ (reference sequence). The length of the CDR3 is 15 residues. CDR3 sequence: CASKKGTGDTGELFF. CDR3 DNA: TGTGCCAGCAAGAAAGGGACAGGGGACACCGGGGAGCTGTTTTTT.

This clone was detected only once. The chain carries TRBV6-5 and TRBJ1-1; perhaps TRBD1 as D (5 bases). Per germline, CDR1 MNHEY and CDR2 SVGAGI. V dropped 5 bases and J dropped 4 bases, with 14 bases sitting between them. The length of the CDR3 is 14 residues. The CDR3 DNA follows: TGTGCCAGCAGTCCTCCGGGGGGTCTCACTGAAGCTTTCTTT. It codes for CASSPPGGLTEAFF.

This sequence joins TRBV9 and TRBJ2-5; D gene ambiguous. CDR1 and CDR2 (germline): SGDLS, YYNGEE. The CDR3 consists of 15 residues. Trimming stripped 1 base from V and 1 base from J, with 11 bases between. For the CDR3, the DNA is TGTGCCAGCAGCGTAATGACAACGAGCCAAGAGACCCAGTACTTC. This sequence encodes CASSVMTTSQETQYF.

The CDR3, as DNA: TGTGCCAGCAGGGTTGGGCCAGATACGCAGTATTTT. Its protein is CASRVGPDTQYF. This chain links TRBV5-6 with TRBJ2-3; D unclear. The CDR3 covers 12 residues. V lost 5 bases to trimming and J lost 4 bases, with 8 bases between them. The V gene's germline CDR1 is SGHDT and CDR2 YYEEEE.

The V and J genes are TRBV5-8 and TRBJ1-1; D remains unclear. Germline V gene lookup returns CDR1 SGHTS and CDR2 YDEGEE. CDR3 length: 13 amino acids. V was trimmed by 1 base and J by 4 bases, leaving 8 bases between them. For the CDR3, the DNA is TGTGCCAGCAGCTTGCGGGGAGGCACTGAAGCTTTCTTT. It specifies CASSLRGGTEAFF.

CDR3 sequence reads: CASSSIDRGQYF. Written as DNA, the CDR3 is TGTGCCAGCAGCTCGATCGACAGAGGACAGTACTTC. V gene TRBV7-9 combines with J gene TRBJ2-7, with a tentative D call TRBD1 (5 bases). V was cut by 4 bases and J by 10 bases, with 14 bases left in between. The CDR3 has 12 amino acids. The germline gives CDR1 SEHNR, CDR2 FQNEAQ (reference sequence).

V gene TRBV19 combines with J gene TRBJ1-1, with D possibly matching TRBD1 (5 bases). V was trimmed by 3 bases and J by 2 bases, leaving 13 bases between them. The length of the CDR3 is 15 residues. Per the germline V gene, CDR1 is LNHDA and CDR2 is SQIVND (reference sequence). As DNA, the CDR3 is TGTGCCAGTAGTATCTATTCTGGGGCTAACACTGAAGCTTTCTTT. Its protein product is CASSIYSGANTEAFF.

This clone has more than one count but fewer than ten. The rearrangement links TRBV2 to TRBJ2-7, with 11 bases lining up with TRBD2. V dropped 2 bases and J dropped 6; count of bases not matched to a gene: 12. This CDR3 region has 17 residues. Germline CDR1 and CDR2: SNHLY and FYNNEI. The CDR3 nucleotides are TGTGCCAGCAGTGAACGGGTAGCGGGAGGGGTTCGACTCGAGCAGTACTTC. Its protein product is CASSERVAGGVRLEQYF. Full variable domain (rest looked up from reference TRBV2 and TRBJ2-7): EPEVTQTPSHQVTQMGQEVILRCVPISNHLYFYWYRQILGQKVEFLVSFYNNEISEKSEIFDDQFSVERPDGSNFTLKIRSTKLEDSAMYFCASSERVAGGVRLEQYFGPGTRLTVT.

The chain uses TRBV7-2 and TRBJ2-1; TRBD2 is a possible D gene (6 bases). The CDR3 spans 18 residues. Germline assignment: CDR1 SGHTA and CDR2 FQGNSA. V was trimmed by 2 bases and J by 5 bases, leaving 22 bases between them. CDR3 sequence (DNA): TGTGCCAGCAGCTTACAGTTTCCGGCTAGCGTAACTAACAATGAGCAGTTCTTC. Its translation is CASSLQFPASVTNNEQFF.

The genes are TRBV3-1 (or the pseudogene TRBV3-2) and TRBJ2-5, with D perhaps TRBD1 (5 bases). Trimming took 8 bases from V and 1 from J, leaving 20 bases between them. CDR1 is LGHDT and CDR2 is YNNKEL in the germline V gene (reference sequence). This CDR3 spans 16 amino acids. CDR3 in amino acids: CASQGLGQGPQETQYF. The CDR3 DNA sequence: TGTGCCAGCCAAGGGCTAGGGCAGGGCCCCCAAGAGACCCAGTACTTC.

The gene calls are TRBV5-1 and TRBJ2-7; D gene unclear. V lost 2 bases, J lost 0 bases, and 12 bases lay in between. This CDR3 has 15 residues. Germline-derived CDR1 and CDR2 are SGHRS and YFSETQ. The DNA of the CDR3 is TGCGCCAGCAGCTTTGAACTCTCGAGCTCCTACGAGCAGTACTTC. The encoded protein is CASSFELSSSYEQYF.

The rearrangement joins TRBV28 to TRBJ1-5; D perhaps matches TRBD1 (6 bases). CDR1 MDHEN and CDR2 SYDVKM come from the germline V gene. This CDR3 has 14 residues. The V and J ends lost 4 bases and 7 bases respectively, with 14 bases between them. DNA of the CDR3: TGTGCCAGCAGTTCGGCAGGGGAAAGGCAGCCCCAGCATTTT. Encoded protein: CASSSAGERQPQHF.